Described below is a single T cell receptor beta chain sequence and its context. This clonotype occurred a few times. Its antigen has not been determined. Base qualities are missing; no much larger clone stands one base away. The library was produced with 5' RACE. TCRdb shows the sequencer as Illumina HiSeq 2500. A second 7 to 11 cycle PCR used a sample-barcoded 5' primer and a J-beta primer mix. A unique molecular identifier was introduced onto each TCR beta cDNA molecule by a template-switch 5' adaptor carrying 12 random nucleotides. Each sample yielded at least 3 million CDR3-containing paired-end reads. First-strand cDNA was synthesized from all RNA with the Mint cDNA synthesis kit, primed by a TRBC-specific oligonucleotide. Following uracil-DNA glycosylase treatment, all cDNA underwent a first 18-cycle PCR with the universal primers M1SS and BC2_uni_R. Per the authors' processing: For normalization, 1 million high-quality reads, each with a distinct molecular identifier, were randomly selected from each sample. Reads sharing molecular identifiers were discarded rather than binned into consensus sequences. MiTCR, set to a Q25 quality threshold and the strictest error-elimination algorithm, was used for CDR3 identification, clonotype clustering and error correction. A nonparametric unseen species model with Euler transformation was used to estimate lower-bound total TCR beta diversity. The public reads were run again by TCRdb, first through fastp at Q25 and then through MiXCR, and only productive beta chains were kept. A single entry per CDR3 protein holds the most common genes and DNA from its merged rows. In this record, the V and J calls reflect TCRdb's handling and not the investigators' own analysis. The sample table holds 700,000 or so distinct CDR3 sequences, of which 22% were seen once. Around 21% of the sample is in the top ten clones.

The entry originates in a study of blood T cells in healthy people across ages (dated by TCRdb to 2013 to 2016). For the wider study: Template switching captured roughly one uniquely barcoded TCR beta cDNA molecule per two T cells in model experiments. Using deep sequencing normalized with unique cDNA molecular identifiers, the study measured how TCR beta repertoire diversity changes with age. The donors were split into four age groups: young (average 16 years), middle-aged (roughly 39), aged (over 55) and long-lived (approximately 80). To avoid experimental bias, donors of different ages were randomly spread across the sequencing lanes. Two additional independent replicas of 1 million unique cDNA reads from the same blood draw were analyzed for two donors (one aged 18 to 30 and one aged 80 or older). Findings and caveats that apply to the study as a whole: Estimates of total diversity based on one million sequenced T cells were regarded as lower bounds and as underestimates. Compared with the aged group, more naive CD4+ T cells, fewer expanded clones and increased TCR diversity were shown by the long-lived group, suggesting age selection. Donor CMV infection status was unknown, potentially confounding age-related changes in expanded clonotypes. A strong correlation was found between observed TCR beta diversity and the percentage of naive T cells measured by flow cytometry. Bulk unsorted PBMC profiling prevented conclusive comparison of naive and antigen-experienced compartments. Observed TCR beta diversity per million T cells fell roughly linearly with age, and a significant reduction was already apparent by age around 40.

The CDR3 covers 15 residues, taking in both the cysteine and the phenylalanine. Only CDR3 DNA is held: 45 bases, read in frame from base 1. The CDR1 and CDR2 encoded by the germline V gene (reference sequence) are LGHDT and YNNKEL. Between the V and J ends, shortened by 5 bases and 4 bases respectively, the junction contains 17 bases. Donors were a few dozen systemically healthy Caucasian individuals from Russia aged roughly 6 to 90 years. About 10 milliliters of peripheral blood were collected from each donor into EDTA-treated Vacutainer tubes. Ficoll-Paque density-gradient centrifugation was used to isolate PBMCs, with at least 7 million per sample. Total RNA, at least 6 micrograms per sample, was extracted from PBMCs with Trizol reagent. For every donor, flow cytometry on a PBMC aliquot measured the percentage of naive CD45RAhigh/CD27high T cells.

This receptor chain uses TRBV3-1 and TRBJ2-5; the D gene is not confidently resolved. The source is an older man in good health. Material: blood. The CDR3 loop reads CASSSQWGSAETQYF. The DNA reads TGTGCCAGCAGCTCCCAATGGGGAAGCGCAGAGACCCAGTACTTC.